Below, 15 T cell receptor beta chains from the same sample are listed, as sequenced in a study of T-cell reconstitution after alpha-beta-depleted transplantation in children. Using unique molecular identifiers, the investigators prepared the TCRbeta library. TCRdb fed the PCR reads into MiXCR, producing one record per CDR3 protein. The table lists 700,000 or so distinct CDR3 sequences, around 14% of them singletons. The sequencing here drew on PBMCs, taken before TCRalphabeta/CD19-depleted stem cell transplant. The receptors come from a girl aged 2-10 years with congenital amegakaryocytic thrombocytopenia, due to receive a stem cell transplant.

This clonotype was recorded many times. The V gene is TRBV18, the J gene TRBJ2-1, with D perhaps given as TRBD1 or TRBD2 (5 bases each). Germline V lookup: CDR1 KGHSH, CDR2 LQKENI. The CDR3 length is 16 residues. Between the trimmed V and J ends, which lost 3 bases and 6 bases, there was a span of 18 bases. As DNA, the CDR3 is TGTGCCAGCTCACCTCACAGTGGGGGAGTAGGCAATGAGCAGTTCTTC. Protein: CASSPHSGGVGNEQFF.

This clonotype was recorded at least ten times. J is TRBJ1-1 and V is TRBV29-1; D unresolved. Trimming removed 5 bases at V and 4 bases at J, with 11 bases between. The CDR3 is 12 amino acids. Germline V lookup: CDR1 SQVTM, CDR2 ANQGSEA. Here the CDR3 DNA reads TGCAGCGTTAGGATCCTGGGCACTGAAGCTTTCTTT. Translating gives CSVRILGTEAFF.

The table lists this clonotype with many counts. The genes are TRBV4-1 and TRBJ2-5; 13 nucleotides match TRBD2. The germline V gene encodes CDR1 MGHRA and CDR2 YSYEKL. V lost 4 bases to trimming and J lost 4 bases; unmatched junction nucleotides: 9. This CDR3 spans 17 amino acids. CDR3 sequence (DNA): TGCGCCAGCAGCCGGGGACTAGCGGGAACCTCTGGAGAGACCCAGTACTTC. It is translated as CASSRGLAGTSGETQYF.

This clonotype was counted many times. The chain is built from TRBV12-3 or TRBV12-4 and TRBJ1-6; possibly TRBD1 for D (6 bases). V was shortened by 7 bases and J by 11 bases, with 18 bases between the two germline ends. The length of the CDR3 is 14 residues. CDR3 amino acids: CASTMGQGSAPLHF. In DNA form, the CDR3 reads TGTGCCAGCACCATGGGCCAGGGGTCGGCACCCCTCCACTTT.

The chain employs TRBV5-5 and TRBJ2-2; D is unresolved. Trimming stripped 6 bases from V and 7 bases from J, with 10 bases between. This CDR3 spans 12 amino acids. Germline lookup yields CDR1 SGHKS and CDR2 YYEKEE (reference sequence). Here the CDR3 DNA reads TGTGCCAGCAAGATAGGAGTCGGGGAGCTGTTTTTT. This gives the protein CASKIGVGELFF.

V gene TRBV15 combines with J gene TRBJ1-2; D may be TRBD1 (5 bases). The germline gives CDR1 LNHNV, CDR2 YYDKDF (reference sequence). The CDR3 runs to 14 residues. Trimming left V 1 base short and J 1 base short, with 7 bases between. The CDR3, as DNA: TGTGCCACCAGCAGAGGACAGTTTAACTATGGCTACACCTTC. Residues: CATSRGQFNYGYTF.

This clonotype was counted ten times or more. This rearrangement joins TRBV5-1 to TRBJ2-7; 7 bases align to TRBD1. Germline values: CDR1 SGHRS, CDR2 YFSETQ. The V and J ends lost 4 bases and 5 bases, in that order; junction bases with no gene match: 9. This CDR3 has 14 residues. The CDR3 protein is CASSLRQGGNEQYF. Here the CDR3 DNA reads TGCGCCAGCAGCCTCAGACAGGGTGGGAACGAGCAGTACTTC. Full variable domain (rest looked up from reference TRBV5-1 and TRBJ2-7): KAGVTQTPRYLIKTRGQQVTLSCSPISGHRSVSWYQQTPGQGLQFLFEYFSETQRNKGNFPGRFSGRQFSNSRSEMNVSTLELGDSALYLCASSLRQGGNEQYFGPGTRLTVT.

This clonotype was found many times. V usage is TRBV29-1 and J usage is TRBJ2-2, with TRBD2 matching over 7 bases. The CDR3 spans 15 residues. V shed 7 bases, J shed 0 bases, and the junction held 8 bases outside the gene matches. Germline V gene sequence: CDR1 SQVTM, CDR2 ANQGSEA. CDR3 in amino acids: CSASSSGPNTGELFF. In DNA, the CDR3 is TGCAGCGCCTCTTCTAGCGGTCCGAACACCGGGGAGCTGTTTTTT.

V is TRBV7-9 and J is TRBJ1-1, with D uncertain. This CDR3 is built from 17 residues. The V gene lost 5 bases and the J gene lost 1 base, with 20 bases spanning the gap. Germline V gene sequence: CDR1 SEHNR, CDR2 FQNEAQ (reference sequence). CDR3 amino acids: CASSAYRVTEGNTEAFF. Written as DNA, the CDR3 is TGTGCCAGCAGCGCCTACCGGGTTACGGAAGGGAACACTGAAGCTTTCTTT.

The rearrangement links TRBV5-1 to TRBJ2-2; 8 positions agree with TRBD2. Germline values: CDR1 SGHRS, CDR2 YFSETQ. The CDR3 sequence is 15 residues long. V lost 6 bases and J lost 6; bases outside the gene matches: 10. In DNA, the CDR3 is TGCGCCAGCAACCCGGGACTAGAAGGTTCCGGGGAGCTGTTTTTT. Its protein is CASNPGLEGSGELFF.

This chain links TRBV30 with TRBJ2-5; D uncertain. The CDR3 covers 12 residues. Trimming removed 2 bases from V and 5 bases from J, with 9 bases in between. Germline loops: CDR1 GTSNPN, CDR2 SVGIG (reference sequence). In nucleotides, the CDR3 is TGTGCCTGGAGTCCGGTCGGGGAGACCCAGTACTTC. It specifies CAWSPVGETQYF.

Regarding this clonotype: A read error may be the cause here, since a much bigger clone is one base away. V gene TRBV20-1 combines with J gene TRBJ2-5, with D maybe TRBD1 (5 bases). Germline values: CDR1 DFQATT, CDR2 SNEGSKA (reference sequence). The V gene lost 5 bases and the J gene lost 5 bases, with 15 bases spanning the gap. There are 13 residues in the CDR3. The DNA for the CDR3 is TGCAGTGCTCCGGTACCAAAGGGGGAGACCCAGTACTTC. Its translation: CSAPVPKGETQYF.

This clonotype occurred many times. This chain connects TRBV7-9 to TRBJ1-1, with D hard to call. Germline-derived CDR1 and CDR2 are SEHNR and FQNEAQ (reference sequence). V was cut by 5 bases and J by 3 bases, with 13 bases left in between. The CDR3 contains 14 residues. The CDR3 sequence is CASSTQEEDTEAFF. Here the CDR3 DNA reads TGTGCCAGCAGCACCCAGGAGGAGGACACTGAAGCTTTCTTT.

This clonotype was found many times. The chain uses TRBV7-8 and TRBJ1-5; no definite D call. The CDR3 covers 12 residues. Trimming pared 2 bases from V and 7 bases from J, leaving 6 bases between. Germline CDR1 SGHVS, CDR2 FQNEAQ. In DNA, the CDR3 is TGTGCCAGCAGCTTATATTTGCAGCCCCAGCATTTT. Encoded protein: CASSLYLQPQHF. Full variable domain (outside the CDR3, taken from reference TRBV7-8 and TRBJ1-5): GAGVSQSPRYKVAKRGQDVALRCDPISGHVSLFWYQQALGQGPEFLTYFQNEAQLDKSGLPSDRFFAERPEGSVSTLKIQRTQQEDSAVYLCASSLYLQPQHFGDGTRLSIL.

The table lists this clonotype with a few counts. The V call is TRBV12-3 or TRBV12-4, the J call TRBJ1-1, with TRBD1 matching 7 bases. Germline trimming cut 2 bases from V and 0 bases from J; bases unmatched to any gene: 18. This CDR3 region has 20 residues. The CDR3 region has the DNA TGTGCCAGCAGTTTATCGGGATGGGGCAGGGGGGGATTTTTGAACACTGAAGCTTTCTTT. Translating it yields CASSLSGWGRGGFLNTEAFF.